The source of this T cell receptor beta chain is a study of T-cell memory formation after mild COVID-19. Study background: The study found TCR clusters largely donor specific.

Details on this clonotype: Its antigen is still unknown.

It was 5'RACE with constant-segment primers that produced the TCR alpha and TCR beta cDNA libraries, which carried sample barcodes and UMIs. TCRdb called the 5' RACE reads again in MiXCR, with one record for every CDR3 protein. The top ten clones hold under 30% of a sample with 140,000 or so distinct CDR3 sequences, about 14% of them seen once. Study findings and constraints: Contracting clones from day 15 to 85 had balanced CD4/CD8; later expanders favoured CD4+. There were some responding clones in pre-infection memory, which suggested that cross-reactive memory had joined.

The sequence derives from an adult woman who had mild COVID-19 (a few samples of this study predate the infection). Cell type and time point are not known. The sequenced material came from PBMCs or a T cell subset sorted from them (not recorded which).

This CDR3 is CASRPRQGPTGELFF. The CDR3 nucleotides are TGTGCCAGCAGACCCCGACAGGGACCGACCGGGGAGCTGTTTTTT. The V call is TRBV6-2 or TRBV6-3, the J call TRBJ2-2; 7 positions match TRBD1. The CDR3 sequence is 15 residues long. Germline CDR1 is MNHEY and CDR2 is SVGEGT. V lost 6 bases, J lost 5 bases, and 9 bases stayed unmatched.